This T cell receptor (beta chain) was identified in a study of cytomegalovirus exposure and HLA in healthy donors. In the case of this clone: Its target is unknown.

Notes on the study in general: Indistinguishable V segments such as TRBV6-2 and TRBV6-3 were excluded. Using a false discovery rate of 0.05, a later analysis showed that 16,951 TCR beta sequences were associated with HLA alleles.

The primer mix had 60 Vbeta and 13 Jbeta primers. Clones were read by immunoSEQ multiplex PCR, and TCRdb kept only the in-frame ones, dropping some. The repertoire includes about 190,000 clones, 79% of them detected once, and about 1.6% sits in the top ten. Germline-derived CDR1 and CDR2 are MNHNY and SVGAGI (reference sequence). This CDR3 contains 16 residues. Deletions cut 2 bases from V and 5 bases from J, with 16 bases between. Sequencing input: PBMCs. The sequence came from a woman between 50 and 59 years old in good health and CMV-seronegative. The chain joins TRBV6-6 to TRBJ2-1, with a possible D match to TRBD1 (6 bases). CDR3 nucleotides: TGTGCCAGCAGTTACCAGGGATGGGGGCAGGACAATGAGCAGTTCTTC. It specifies CASSYQGWGQDNEQFF.